The T cell receptor (beta chain) under discussion was sequenced for a study of OX40 agonist ivuxolimab in advanced cancers. Study-level background: Patients were dosed with the agonistic anti-OX40 (CD134) antibody ivuxolimab. Patients were infused with ivuxolimab every 2 weeks at 0.01 to 10 mg/kg. General study points: Among expanded peripheral T cells, antigen specificity went undetermined.

Profiled with immunoSEQ multiplex PCR; TCRdb holds only in-frame clones, not every one. The sample has approximately 30,000 clones, about nine tenths seen once. This clone appeared a single time. Antigen: not known. Autoimmune disease history or systemic immunosuppression led to patients being barred. This receptor was obtained from an adult with an advanced solid tumor such as melanoma, head and neck, liver or kidney cancer. The source was CD4+ or CD8+ T cells sorted from blood, collected in a trial of the OX40 agonist ivuxolimab.

The CDR3 DNA reads TGTGCCAGCAGCTTAGCAATGACAGGGTCTGAAGCTTTCTTT. Translated, it gives CASSLAMTGSEAFF. The chain links TRBV7-9 to TRBJ1-1, with 7 bases identical to TRBD1. The germline V gene has CDR1 SEHNR and CDR2 FQNEAQ (reference sequence). The CDR3 is 14 amino acids. Germline trimming cut 0 bases from V and 6 bases from J; bases unmatched to any gene: 4.